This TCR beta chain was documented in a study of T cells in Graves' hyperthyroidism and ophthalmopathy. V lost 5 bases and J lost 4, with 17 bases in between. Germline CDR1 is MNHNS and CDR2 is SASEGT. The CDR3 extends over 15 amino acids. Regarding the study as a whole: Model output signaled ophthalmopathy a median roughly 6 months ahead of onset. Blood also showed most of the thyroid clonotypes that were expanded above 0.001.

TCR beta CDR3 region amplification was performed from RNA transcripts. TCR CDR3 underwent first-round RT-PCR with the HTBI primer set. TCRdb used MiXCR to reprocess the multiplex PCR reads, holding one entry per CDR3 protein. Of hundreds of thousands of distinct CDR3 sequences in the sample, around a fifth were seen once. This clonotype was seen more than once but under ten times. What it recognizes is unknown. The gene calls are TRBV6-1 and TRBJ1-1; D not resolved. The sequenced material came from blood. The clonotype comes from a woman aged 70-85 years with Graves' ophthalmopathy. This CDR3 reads CASSYGAGGGTEAFF. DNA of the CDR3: TGTGCCAGCAGTTACGGAGCGGGTGGTGGCACTGAAGCTTTCTTT.